This TCR beta chain stems from a study of siplizumab effects on memory and regulatory T cells. Worth noting for this clone: Its antigen is unidentified.

Regarding the study as a whole: Apparently key alloresponse contributors, naive T cells also seemed more diverse than memory cells. Unstimulated subsets captured only a minor fraction of alloreactive clones.

Roughly 95,000 TCR templates per sample were assayed. Produced via immunoSEQ multiplex PCR; TCRdb's table is partial and in-frame only. The table shows about 68,000 clones, with approximately 93% occurring only once. Germline loops: CDR1 SEHNR, CDR2 FQNEAQ (reference sequence). Trimming removed 5 bases from V and 4 bases from J; junction bases left unmatched: 5. The CDR3 covers 15 residues. The rearrangement links TRBV7-9 to TRBJ2-7, with 13 bases fitting TRBD2. The TCR sequence derives from a human donor in good health. The specimen sequenced was CD8+ T cells sorted from blood. The CDR3 coding sequence is TGTGCCAGCAGCACGACTAGCGGGGGGCTTTACGAGCAGTACTTC. Residues: CASSTTSGGLYEQYF.